This TCR beta chain was sequenced in a study of CD4 T cell repertoires in COVID-19. Study context: Relabeled CFSE-low cells, IL-2-expanded for around nine days, met spikes from other coronaviruses.

Concerning this clone itself: Its antigen remains unidentified.

This CDR3 contains 17 residues. V shed 4 bases and J 3 bases; nucleotides not matched to a gene: 5. Germline V gives CDR1 SGHDN, CDR2 FVKESK. Profiled with immunoSEQ multiplex PCR; TCRdb holds only in-frame clones, not every one. The repertoire holds tens of thousands of clones, with roughly four fifths as singletons. Study conclusions and caveats: Sharing of several most expanded SARS-CoV-2-reactive clonotypes across memory subsets suggested intraclonal diversification.

This sample comprised CD4+ T cells from peripheral blood, obtained after recovery from COVID-19. The V gene is TRBV14, the J gene TRBJ2-6, with 11 positions matching TRBD1. The TCR originated in a human donor who had COVID-19. CDR3 nucleotides: TGTGCCAGCAGCCCGAGGACAGGGGGCTTTGGGGCCAACGTCCTGACTTTC. Encoded protein: CASSPRTGGFGANVLTF.